Only a few counts were recorded for the clone carrying this TCR beta chain. Antigen: not known. Study donors comprised healthy, HIV-negative adults devoid of recent acute infection or vaccination. Per the original methods: As immunoSEQ supplied junction-only sequences (without quality scores), filtering differed. TCRdb keeps only in-frame clones here, not all; method: immunoSEQ multiplex PCR. Clonal size and the V and J genes are those of that table, whereas D and trimming came from the DNA. The top ten clones hold around 1.8% of a sample with 740,000 or so clones, about 80% of them seen once. The data derive from a study of shared clonotypes between healthy human individuals. The study, taken as a whole, reports: Sampling included only blood; tissue repertoires likely differ.

The CDR3 sequence is 14 residues long. Trimming removed 2 bases from V and 5 bases from J; junction bases left unmatched: 3. Germline assignment: CDR1 SGHVS and CDR2 FNYEAQ. The clonotype comes from a woman aged 25 to 39 in good health. V usage is TRBV7-6 and J usage is TRBJ1-5; TRBD1 matches at 7 bases. Sequenced: memory CD4+ T cells sorted from blood. Subset meaning: CD45RA-negative fraction. CDR3 nucleotides: TGTGCCAGCAGCTTAAGGCAGGGGGATCAGCCCCAGCATTTT. It yields the protein CASSLRQGDQPQHF.